This T cell receptor (beta chain) was found in a study of blood T cell repertoires in COVID-19. Study at large: Researchers got acute and convalescent COVID-19 samples from the United States, Italy and Spain. From T cells, B-cell-depleted T cells, or PBMCs came the material, which was cDNA or gDNA.

Per the authors' pipeline: By means of reference gene primer amplification, nucleated cell counts were estimated. Clones were read by immunoSEQ multiplex PCR, and TCRdb kept only the in-frame ones, dropping some. Clone size and the V and J calls come from that table; the DNA yielded D and trimming. The profile shows about 200,000 clones, 85% to 90% of them singletons. This clone was seen only once. Trimming took 10 bases from V and 2 from J, leaving 9 bases between them. Germline CDR1 KGHSH, CDR2 LQKENI. The CDR3 sequence is 11 residues long. Sequencing was carried out using peripheral blood. V and J are TRBV18 and TRBJ2-7, with D perhaps matching TRBD2 (5 bases). This TCR was recovered from a man between 35 and 55 years old with active or convalescent COVID-19. The CDR3 region has the DNA TGTGCCACTCGGGGAACCTACGAGCAGTACTTC. Its protein product is CATRGTYEQYF.